This T cell receptor beta chain was obtained from a study of blood T cell repertoires in COVID-19. On the study more broadly: The United States, Italy and Spain provided the acute and convalescent COVID-19 samples. The analysed material was cDNA or gDNA that came from T cells, B-cell-depleted T cells, or PBMCs.

Germline-derived CDR1 and CDR2 are SGHDT and YYEEEE. This CDR3 comprises 16 residues. The ends lost 0 bases at V and 0 bases at J; junction bases unmatched: 2. Source study methods: How many nucleated cells were present was estimated from reference gene primer amplification. This table comes from immunoSEQ multiplex PCR, and its TCRdb copy is limited to in-frame clones, with some not included. V and J calls and clone size are given by that table; D and trimming were obtained from the DNA. The sample holds approximately 45,000 clones, about nine tenths seen once. The clonotype was recovered from a human donor in a cohort sampled during active COVID-19. The rearrangement uses TRBV5-6 and TRBJ2-3; 9 bases line up with TRBD2. Sequences were obtained from peripheral blood. CDR3 amino acids: CASSLGLAVSTDTQYF. The DNA for the CDR3 is TGTGCCAGCAGCTTGGGACTAGCGGTGAGCACAGATACGCAGTATTTT.